These 15 T cell receptor beta chains were all obtained from the same sample, sequenced in a study of blood T cell repertoires in COVID-19. Profiled with immunoSEQ multiplex PCR; TCRdb holds only in-frame clones, not every one. Altogether 250,000 to 300,000 clones are present, approximately 85% being singletons, with the ten largest covering about 1.9%. Sequenced: PBMCs or T cells enriched from blood (not recorded which). These receptors were taken from a woman between 50 and 59 years old who had recovered from COVID-19.

The genes are TRBV12-1 and TRBJ1-2. TRBV12-1 represents a pseudogene. The length of the CDR3 is 15 residues. The CDR3 reads CASSLSGGRGYGYTF. CDR3 in DNA: TGTGCCAGCAGCTTGTCGGGGGGCCGGGGCTATGGCTACACCTTC.

Only one count was recorded for this clone. J is TRBJ1-1 and V is TRBV19; 7 nucleotides agree with TRBD1. The CDR3 sequence is 15 residues long. V trimming: 5 bases; J trimming: 5 bases; junction bases outside the gene matches: 11. CDR1 is LNHDA, CDR2 SQIVND, per germline (reference sequence). The CDR3 coding sequence is TGTGCCAGTAGTCTCTCGACAGGGTGGAAAACTGAAGCTTTCTTT. Its translation: CASSLSTGWKTEAFF.

This clone was found once. This chain links TRBV2 with TRBJ1-5, with 9 bases that match TRBD1. V lost 8 bases, J lost 3 bases, and 5 bases stayed unmatched. CDR3 size: 14 residues. Germline-derived CDR1 and CDR2 are SNHLY and FYNNEI. The CDR3 is CASGQGSNNQPQHF. The CDR3 DNA sequence: TGTGCCAGCGGACAGGGGTCAAACAATCAGCCCCAGCATTTT.

The V and J genes are TRBV19 and TRBJ1-4, with D hard to call. From germline, CDR1 is LNHDA and CDR2 SQIVND (reference sequence). The CDR3 covers 14 residues. Trimming left V 3 bases short and J 7 bases short, with 12 bases between. CDR3 region: CASSMNAGSEKLFF. The CDR3 DNA follows: TGTGCCAGTAGTATGAATGCGGGGAGTGAAAAACTGTTTTTT. Full variable domain (rest looked up from reference TRBV19 and TRBJ1-4): DGGITQSPKYLFRKEGQNVTLSCEQNLNHDAMYWYRQDPGQGLRLIYYSQIVNDFQKGDIAEGYSVSREKKESFPLTVTSAQKNPTAFYLCASSMNAGSEKLFFGSGTQLSVL.

The V call is TRBV4-2, the J call TRBJ2-5; TRBD1 matches 7 bases. The V gene's germline CDR1 is LGHNA and CDR2 YNFKEQ. The length of the CDR3 is 14 residues. The junction had 7 bases not matched to a gene; V was cut back by 4 bases and J by 5 bases. In nucleotides, the CDR3 is TGTGCCAGCAGCCCTGGGACAGACGGGGAGACCCAGTACTTC. Translation: CASSPGTDGETQYF.

The rearrangement links TRBV6-5 to TRBJ1-4; D gene ambiguous. CDR1 is MNHEY, CDR2 SVGAGI, per germline. Trimming stripped 6 bases from V and 7 bases from J, with 18 bases between. The CDR3 loop spans 15 amino acids. The CDR3 spells CASSHGGLSGEKLFF. The DNA for the CDR3 is TGTGCCAGCAGCCACGGAGGGCTGTCGGGTGAAAAACTGTTTTTT.

This chain links TRBV4-2 with TRBJ2-3; D unclear. This CDR3 has 12 amino acids. V was cut by 5 bases and J by 5 bases, with 8 bases left in between. Germline-derived CDR1 and CDR2 are LGHNA and YNFKEQ. CDR3 nucleotides: TGTGCCAGCAGCGCCCAGGAAGATACGCAGTATTTT. Amino acids: CASSAQEDTQYF.

J is TRBJ2-7 and V is TRBV5-1; D is unclear. Germline CDR1 and CDR2: SGHRS and YFSETQ. V lost 3 bases and J lost 0, with 7 bases in between. There are 13 residues in the CDR3. The chain's CDR3 is CASSYSLSYEQYF. In nucleotides, the CDR3 is TGCGCCAGCAGCTACAGCCTCTCCTACGAGCAGTACTTC. The full variable domain, with the rest looked up from reference TRBV5-1 and TRBJ2-7, is KAGVTQTPRYLIKTRGQQVTLSCSPISGHRSVSWYQQTPGQGLQFLFEYFSETQRNKGNFPGRFSGRQFSNSRSEMNVSTLELGDSALYLCASSYSLSYEQYFGPGTRLTVT.

In nucleotides, the CDR3 is TGTGCCAGCACACTAGTCGGGCAGAATAATTCACCCCTCCACTTT. Encoded protein: CASTLVGQNNSPLHF. The chain recombines TRBV2 with TRBJ1-6, with D uncertain. In germline, CDR1 is SNHLY, CDR2 FYNNEI. Between the trimmed V and J ends, which lost 7 bases and 5 bases, there was a span of 15 bases. CDR3 size: 15 residues. Filled out from reference TRBV2 and TRBJ1-6, the complete variable domain reads EPEVTQTPSHQVTQMGQEVILRCVPISNHLYFYWYRQILGQKVEFLVSFYNNEISEKSEIFDDQFSVERPDGSNFTLKIRSTKLEDSAMYFCASTLVGQNNSPLHFGNGTRLTVT.

The chain uses TRBV19 and TRBJ2-7; weak D call: TRBD1 (5 bases). Trimming took 5 bases from V and 3 from J, leaving 8 bases between them. Germline values: CDR1 LNHDA, CDR2 SQIVND (reference sequence). This CDR3 has 12 amino acids. The CDR3, as DNA: TGTGCCAGTAGTTCAGGGTTCTACGAGCAGTACTTC. Its translation is CASSSGFYEQYF.

The genes are TRBV14 and TRBJ2-7; 12 nucleotides match TRBD2. The germline V gene has CDR1 SGHDN and CDR2 FVKESK. This CDR3 has 15 residues. J was trimmed by 2 bases and V by 4 bases; bases with no gene match: 3. DNA for the CDR3: TGTGCCAGCAGCCCACCTAGCGGGAGGGCCTACGAGCAGTACTTC. This codes for CASSPPSGRAYEQYF. Complete variable domain (other parts from reference TRBV14 and TRBJ2-7): EAGVTQFPSHSVIEKGQTVTLRCDPISGHDNLYWYRRVMGKEIKFLLHFVKESKQDESGMPNNRFLAERTGGTYSTLKVQPAELEDSGVYFCASSPPSGRAYEQYFGPGTRLTVT.

The chain employs TRBV10-3 and TRBJ1-2, with 11 bases aligning to TRBD1. Germline trimming cut 2 bases from V and 4 bases from J; bases unmatched to any gene: 0. The CDR3 length is 14 residues. From germline, CDR1 is ENHRY and CDR2 SYGVKD. CDR3 in amino acids: CAISEGQGAYGYTF. CDR3 sequence (DNA): TGTGCCATCAGTGAGGGACAGGGGGCCTATGGCTACACCTTC.

CDR3 residues: CASSQDAGGYEQYF. Here the CDR3 DNA reads TGTGCCAGCAGTCAGGACGCCGGGGGGTACGAGCAGTACTTC. V gene TRBV28 combines with J gene TRBJ2-7; 7 bases are a match to TRBD2. V dropped 5 bases and J dropped 4; count of bases not matched to a gene: 8. This CDR3 is 14 amino acids long. In germline, CDR1 is MDHEN, CDR2 SYDVKM.

This clone was observed once. The chain has TRBV5-5 and TRBJ2-2, with 7 bases fitting TRBD2. The V gene end was trimmed by 4 bases and the J gene end by 7 bases; junction bases not matched to a gene: 10. This CDR3 is built from 15 residues. CDR1 and CDR2 (germline): SGHKS, YYEKEE (reference sequence). This CDR3 reads CASSKEPGLVGELFF. The CDR3 nucleotides are TGTGCCAGCAGCAAGGAACCCGGACTAGTCGGGGAGCTGTTTTTT.

The chain uses TRBV18 and TRBJ2-5; TRBD1 aligns across 8 bases. Looked up from germline, CDR1 is KGHSH and CDR2 is LQKENI. Trimming removed 3 bases from V and 4 bases from J; junction bases left unmatched: 4. CDR3 length equals 14 residues. This chain's CDR3 is CASSPTGQGETQYF. CDR3 sequence (DNA): TGTGCCAGCTCACCTACCGGACAGGGAGAGACCCAGTACTTC.